Below are 6 T cell receptor beta chains sequenced from a single sample in a study of blood T cell repertoires in COVID-19. Profiled with immunoSEQ multiplex PCR; TCRdb holds only in-frame clones, not every one. The sample lists around 66,000 clones; around three quarters were seen once. The sample was peripheral blood. The receptors were gathered from a human donor in a cohort sampled during active COVID-19.

CDR3: CASSRTGVGELFF. CDR3 DNA sequence: TGTGCCAGCAGTCGGACAGGAGTCGGGGAGCTGTTTTTT. The chain couples TRBV6-5 to TRBJ2-2; 7 nucleotides align to TRBD1. This CDR3 is 13 amino acids long. The germline gives CDR1 MNHEY, CDR2 SVGAGI. The ends lost 5 bases at V and 7 bases at J; junction bases unmatched: 4.

V gene TRBV7-9 combines with J gene TRBJ2-5, with TRBD1 matching 10 bases. J lost 1 base, V lost 5 bases, and 10 bases had no gene match. The CDR3 contains 17 residues. Germline V gives CDR1 SEHNR, CDR2 FQNEAQ (reference sequence). Here the CDR3 reads CASSNFPRTGGQETQYF. CDR3 coding DNA: TGTGCCAGCAGCAACTTCCCAAGGACAGGGGGCCAAGAGACCCAGTACTTC.

This clone was observed a handful of times. V is TRBV5-1 and J is TRBJ2-3; 10 nucleotides align to TRBD2. Germline CDR1 and CDR2: SGHRS and YFSETQ. This CDR3 is built from 16 residues. After removal of 0 bases from V and 4 bases from J, the junction contained 5 bases not matched to a gene. DNA for the CDR3: TGCGCCAGCAGCTTGGAGTCTAGCGGGAGTTCAGATACGCAGTATTTT. Its translation: CASSLESSGSSDTQYF.

This sequence joins TRBV6-2 or TRBV6-3 and TRBJ2-2; a possible D gene is TRBD2 (5 bases). The germline V and J ends were trimmed by 2 bases and 7 bases, with 8 bases remaining between them. This CDR3 has 13 amino acids. CDR1 and CDR2 from the germline V gene are MNHEY and SVGEGT. This chain's CDR3 is CASSYRGNGELFF. The CDR3 nucleotides are TGTGCCAGCAGTTACCGAGGGAACGGGGAGCTGTTTTTT.

In its sample, this clone was seen a few times. The chain joins TRBV6-2 or TRBV6-3 to TRBJ2-7; no reliable D call. This CDR3 contains 12 residues. V was clipped by 0 bases and J by 6 bases, with 6 bases between them. Germline V gene sequence: CDR1 MNHEY, CDR2 SVGEGT. The chain's CDR3 is CASSYSLFEQYF. The CDR3 DNA reads as TGTGCCAGCAGTTACTCTCTATTCGAGCAGTACTTC.

This clone was counted a few times. Here the CDR3 reads CASSPAAGGNSGNTIYF. CDR3 DNA sequence: TGCGCCAGCAGCCCGGCGGCAGGGGGGAACTCTGGAAACACCATATATTTT. The chain recombines TRBV5-1 with TRBJ1-3, with TRBD1 matching 7 bases. Germline V gene lookup returns CDR1 SGHRS and CDR2 YFSETQ. This CDR3 region has 17 residues. The junction had 10 bases not matched to a gene; V was cut back by 4 bases and J by 0 bases.